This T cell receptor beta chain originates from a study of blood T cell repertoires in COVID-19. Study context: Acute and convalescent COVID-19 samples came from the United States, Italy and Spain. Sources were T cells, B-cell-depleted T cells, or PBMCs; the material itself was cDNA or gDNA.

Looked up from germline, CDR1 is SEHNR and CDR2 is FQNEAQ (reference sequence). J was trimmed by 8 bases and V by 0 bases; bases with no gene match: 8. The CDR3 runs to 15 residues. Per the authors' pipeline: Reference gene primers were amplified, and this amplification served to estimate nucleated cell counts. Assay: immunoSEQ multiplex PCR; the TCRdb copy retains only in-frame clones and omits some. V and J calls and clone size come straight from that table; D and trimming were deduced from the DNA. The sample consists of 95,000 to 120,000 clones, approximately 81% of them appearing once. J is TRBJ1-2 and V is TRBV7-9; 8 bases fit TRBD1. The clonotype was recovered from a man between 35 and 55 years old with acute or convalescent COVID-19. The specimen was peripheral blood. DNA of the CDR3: TGTGCCAGCAGCTTAGCTCCCGACGGGACAGGAGGCTACACCTTC. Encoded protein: CASSLAPDGTGGYTF.